This TCR beta chain came from a study of CD8 T cells in ankylosing spondylitis (TCRdb year 2017). With regard to the full study: The study set out to find disease-linked TCR variants by profiling T cell receptor beta repertoires in ankylosing spondylitis patients and healthy donors. Peripheral blood was sampled, and synovial fluid was additionally collected from ankylosing spondylitis patients. In total, the full study cohort was made up of some 100 healthy donors and 25 ankylosing spondylitis patients.

For each ankylosing spondylitis patient, the synovial fluid sample was matched to a blood sample from that same patient. In its sample, this clonotype was seen a few times. This clone's antigen is unknown. No base-level quality is on record; no much larger clone is a single base apart. Results the study describes overall, beyond this receptor: Some of the motif variants had been reported before in the synovial fluid and blood of reactive arthritis patients, a finding that suggests common disease-initiation mechanisms. The disease-linked clones showed a CD8+ phenotype and occurred at relatively low frequencies in peripheral blood. Significant enrichment of the disease-linked clones was reported in matched synovial fluid samples from ankylosing spondylitis patients. Blood from ankylosing spondylitis patients appeared to be characterized by a TCR beta motif composed of eight or nine highly homologous amino acid variants.

The sequencer was an Illumina HiSeq 2500. Quantitative 5'-RACE with molecular barcodes was used to prepare TCR beta libraries. In the original analysis: Disease-linked TCR variants were identified with a new computational method built on a probabilistic model of VDJ rearrangement. TCRdb reanalyzed the raw reads on its own, using fastp at Q25 for trimming and MiXCR for clone calling, and kept in-frame beta chains. One record per CDR3 amino acid sequence lists the most common genes and DNA. The V and J calls shown here were made by TCRdb, not taken from the authors' results. Recorded for this sample are fewer than 130,000 distinct CDR3 sequences; under 30% of them occurred a single time. More than 9% of the sample lies in the top ten. V gives up 1 base and J gives up 7 bases, and the segment between their germline ends measures 10 bases. The germline V gene (reference sequence) provides CDR1 MNHEY and CDR2 SMNVEV. The CDR3, cysteine through phenylalanine, is 14 amino acids long. Only the CDR3 DNA stays, 42 bases, in frame from base 1.

The chain is assembled from TRBV27 and TRBJ2-2; no D gene can be assigned with confidence. The sequenced sample consisted of synovial fluid, either unsorted or a sorted T cell fraction (not recorded which). The receptor was isolated from a male donor with ankylosing spondylitis. The bases read TGTGCCAGCAGTTTATTTAATTTGGGCGGGGAGCTGTTTTTT. Its amino acids are CASSLFNLGGELFF.